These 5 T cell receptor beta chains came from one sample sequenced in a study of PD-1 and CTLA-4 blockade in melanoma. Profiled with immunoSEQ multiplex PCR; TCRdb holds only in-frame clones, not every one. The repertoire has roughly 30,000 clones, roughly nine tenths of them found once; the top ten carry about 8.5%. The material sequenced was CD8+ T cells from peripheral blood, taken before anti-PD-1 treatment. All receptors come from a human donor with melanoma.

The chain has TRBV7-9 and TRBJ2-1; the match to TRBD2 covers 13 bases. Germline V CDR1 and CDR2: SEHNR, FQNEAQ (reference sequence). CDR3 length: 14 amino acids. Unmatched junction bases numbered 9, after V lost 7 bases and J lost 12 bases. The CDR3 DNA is TGTGCCAGCACCGGGGGGACTAGCGGGATTTTGCAGTTCTTC. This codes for CASTGGTSGILQFF.

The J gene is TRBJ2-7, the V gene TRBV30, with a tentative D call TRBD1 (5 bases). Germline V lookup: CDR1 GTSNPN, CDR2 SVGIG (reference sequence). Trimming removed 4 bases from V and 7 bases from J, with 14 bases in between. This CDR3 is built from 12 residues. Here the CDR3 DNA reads TGTGCCTGGACGGATGGGGCGCGGGAGCAGTACTTC. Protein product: CAWTDGAREQYF.

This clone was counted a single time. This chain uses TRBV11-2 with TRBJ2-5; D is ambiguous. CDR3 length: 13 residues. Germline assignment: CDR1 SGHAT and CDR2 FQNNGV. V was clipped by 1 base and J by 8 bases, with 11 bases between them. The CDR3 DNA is TGTGCCAGCAGCTTAGGCTCAATAAGAACCCAGTACTTC. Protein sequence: CASSLGSIRTQYF.

Written as DNA, the CDR3 is TGTGCCAGCAGTCAGGGGGGGGCTGAAGCTTTCTTT. Translated: CASSQGGAEAFF. The rearrangement links TRBV6-5 to TRBJ1-1, with 7 bases lining up with TRBD1. The V segment lost 5 bases and the J segment 6 bases; nucleotides outside the gene matches: 3. Germline V gene lookup returns CDR1 MNHEY and CDR2 SVGAGI. There are 12 residues in the CDR3.

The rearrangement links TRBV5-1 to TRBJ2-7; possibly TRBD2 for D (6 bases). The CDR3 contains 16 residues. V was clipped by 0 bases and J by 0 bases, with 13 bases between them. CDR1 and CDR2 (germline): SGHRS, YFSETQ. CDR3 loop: CASSLGHMDYSYEQYF. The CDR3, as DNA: TGCGCCAGCAGCTTGGGCCACATGGACTACTCCTACGAGCAGTACTTC.